Shown below are 7 T cell receptor beta chains from a single sample sequenced in a study of cytomegalovirus exposure and HLA in healthy donors (dated by TCRdb to about 2017). Library creation used the immunoSEQ multiplex PCR assay. For the multiplex PCR, a mixture combining 60 forward primers for TCR Vbeta segments and 13 reverse primers for TCR Jbeta segments was used. The table was pulled from immuneACCESS by TCRdb, which kept in-frame rearrangements only. Such tables lose some clones; where checked, under half of the loss comes from unresolved V genes, and the rest has no known cause. This sample is represented by more than 20,000 clones; more than 70% of them were singletons. The top ten constitute 3.5% to 5.5% of the sample. The sequenced material came from PBMCs. Receptors were obtained from a male donor in good health and CMV-seronegative.

This clone appeared a few times. This chain links TRBV19 with TRBJ2-7; the match to TRBD1 covers 9 bases. V shed 7 bases and J 5 bases; nucleotides not matched to a gene: 12. This CDR3 contains 15 residues. From germline, CDR1 is LNHDA and CDR2 SQIVND (reference sequence). The CDR3: CASMDPGQGGNEQYF. CDR3 nucleotides: TGTGCCAGTATGGATCCGGGACAGGGAGGCAACGAGCAGTACTTC.

This chain connects TRBV5-6 to TRBJ2-5; the D is unclear. Trimming stripped 1 base from V and 2 bases from J, with 6 bases between. Germline CDR1 SGHDT, CDR2 YYEEEE. CDR3 length: 13 amino acids. The CDR3 region has the DNA TGTGCCAGCAGCTTGTCTCTACAAGAGACCCAGTACTTC. Encoded protein: CASSLSLQETQYF.

This chain uses TRBV28 with TRBJ2-5, with 8 bases aligning to TRBD2. In germline, CDR1 is MDHEN, CDR2 SYDVKM. The length of the CDR3 is 13 residues. The junction had 7 bases not matched to a gene; V was cut back by 8 bases and J by 5 bases. Written as DNA, the CDR3 is TGTGCCAGCGGGGCGGGAGGCCAGGAGACCCAGTACTTC. Translating it yields CASGAGGQETQYF.

This clone has a single count. V gene TRBV4-2 combines with J gene TRBJ1-3; the match to TRBD1 covers 8 bases. V lost 4 bases, J lost 6 bases, and 8 bases stayed unmatched. From germline, CDR1 is LGHNA and CDR2 YNFKEQ. The CDR3 has 15 amino acids. In DNA, the CDR3 is TGTGCCAGCAGCCTTTGGGACAGGTCGGCAAACACCATATATTTT. It translates to CASSLWDRSANTIYF.

The J gene is TRBJ2-5, the V gene TRBV4-2; TRBD2 matches 8 bases. The CDR3 loop spans 15 amino acids. Germline-derived CDR1 and CDR2 are LGHNA and YNFKEQ. Unmatched junction bases numbered 7, after V lost 2 bases and J lost 5 bases. The CDR3 DNA sequence: TGTGCCAGCAGCCAACGGGAGGGCCTAAGGGAGACCCAGTACTTC. Translated, it gives CASSQREGLRETQYF.

This clone was seen once. The chain employs TRBV7-9 and TRBJ2-1; unclear D gene. The V gene's germline CDR1 is SEHNR and CDR2 FQNEAQ (reference sequence). CDR3 length: 13 amino acids. Trimming removed 2 bases from V and 8 bases from J, with 10 bases in between. Here the CDR3 reads CASSLPSFDEQFF. DNA of the CDR3: TGTGCCAGCAGCTTACCCTCTTTCGATGAGCAGTTCTTC.

V and J are TRBV19 and TRBJ2-1; TRBD1 aligns across 10 bases. J was trimmed by 3 bases and V by 7 bases; bases with no gene match: 6. Germline V gene lookup returns CDR1 LNHDA and CDR2 SQIVND (reference sequence). There are 15 residues in the CDR3. The CDR3 DNA follows: TGTGCCAGTAAGTCGGGACAGGGGAACTACAATGAGCAGTTCTTC. Encoded protein: CASKSGQGNYNEQFF.